Following are 26 T cell receptor beta chains from one sample sequenced in a study of T cell responses to AZD1222 COVID-19 vaccine. Measured with immunoSEQ multiplex PCR; TCRdb has only the in-frame clones, and not every one. The sample shows 100,000 or so clones, just under 95% of them seen only once. Material: peripheral blood, obtained on day 0 of AZD1222 vaccination. The source is an adult in good health.

The chain links TRBV23-1 to TRBJ2-7; either TRBD1 or TRBD2 may fit D (5 bases each). TRBV23-1 carries the ORF label, with uncertain function. V was pared by 2 bases and J by 2 bases, with 10 bases between. This CDR3 has 14 residues. CDR3 in DNA: TGCGCCAGCAGTCAAGGGACCGTAGCCTACGAGCAGTACTTC. This sequence encodes CASSQGTVAYEQYF.

J is TRBJ1-1 and V is TRBV7-8; D is perhaps TRBD1 (5 bases). CDR3 length: 17 amino acids. The germline V and J ends were trimmed by 1 base and 3 bases, with 18 bases remaining between them. Germline V gene sequence: CDR1 SGHVS, CDR2 FQNEAQ. DNA of the CDR3: TGTGCCAGCAGCTTAGGGGGGGGTGTGCAGGCTGACACTGAAGCTTTCTTT. This sequence encodes CASSLGGGVQADTEAFF. Full variable domain (missing parts from reference TRBV7-8 and TRBJ1-1): GAGVSQSPRYKVAKRGQDVALRCDPISGHVSLFWYQQALGQGPEFLTYFQNEAQLDKSGLPSDRFFAERPEGSVSTLKIQRTQQEDSAVYLCASSLGGGVQADTEAFFGQGTRLTVV.

J is TRBJ2-5 and V is TRBV18, with 8 bases matching TRBD1. Germline CDR1 and CDR2: KGHSH and LQKENI. CDR3 length: 15 amino acids. V trimming: 3 bases; J trimming: 4 bases; junction bases outside the gene matches: 7. DNA for the CDR3: TGTGCCAGCTCACCTCCAGGGGGCATGGGAGAGACCCAGTACTTC. Protein: CASSPPGGMGETQYF.

This clone appeared a single time. This chain links TRBV28 with TRBJ1-1; D is ambiguous. The CDR3 loop spans 13 amino acids. Germline CDR1 reads MDHEN; CDR2 reads SYDVKM. Trimming removed 3 bases from V and 2 bases from J, with 7 bases in between. CDR3 region: CASSFAGNTEAFF. CDR3 DNA: TGTGCCAGCAGTTTTGCGGGAAACACTGAAGCTTTCTTT.

The chain uses TRBV7-2 and TRBJ1-1, with D maybe TRBD1 (6 bases). The V end was cut by 3 bases, the J end by 4 bases, with 15 bases between. This CDR3 spans 15 amino acids. Germline V lookup: CDR1 SGHTA, CDR2 FQGNSA. DNA for the CDR3: TGTGCCAGCAGCTTCCGCAGGGGCGAGGTCACTGAAGCTTTCTTT. Translated, it gives CASSFRRGEVTEAFF.

This chain joins TRBV7-2 and TRBJ1-6, with D maybe TRBD1 (6 bases). V was clipped by 4 bases and J by 6 bases, with 10 bases between them. The CDR3 has 14 amino acids. Germline loops: CDR1 SGHTA, CDR2 FQGNSA. The DNA for the CDR3 is TGTGCCAGCAGCTCAGGGGTAGTTAATTCACCCCTCCACTTT. Residues: CASSSGVVNSPLHF.

This clone was recorded once. The chain uses TRBV4-1 and TRBJ2-6, with D possibly TRBD2 on 5 matching bases. Trimming took 3 bases from V and 0 from J, leaving 15 bases between them. This CDR3 region has 18 residues. The V gene's germline CDR1 is MGHRA and CDR2 YSYEKL. The CDR3 is CASSHGPAASSGANVLTF. CDR3 DNA: TGCGCCAGCAGCCATGGGCCAGCGGCAAGCTCTGGGGCCAACGTCCTGACTTTC.

Comment on this clone: One end of the junction fails to match germline, which may point to a read error. V usage is TRBV20-1 and J usage is TRBJ2-5; D perhaps matches TRBD2 (5 bases). This CDR3 region has 10 residues. Germline loops: CDR1 DFQATT, CDR2 SNEGSKA (reference sequence). The CDR3 protein is CSAGGGPGDF. The CDR3 nucleotides read TGCAGTGCTGGCGGAGGACCCGGGGACTTC.

The chain carries TRBV18 and TRBJ1-1; no clear D. CDR3 size: 13 residues. Germline V gene lookup returns CDR1 KGHSH and CDR2 LQKENI. V lost 3 bases and J 10 bases, leaving 15 bases between the germline ends. CDR3 residues: CASSPGRGSGAFF. The CDR3 DNA sequence: TGTGCCAGCTCACCGGGGAGAGGGAGTGGAGCTTTCTTT.

The J gene is TRBJ1-5, the V gene TRBV30, with D tentatively TRBD1 (6 bases). This CDR3 is 15 amino acids long. Germline V lookup: CDR1 GTSNPN, CDR2 SVGIG (reference sequence). V was pared by 0 bases and J by 0 bases, with 9 bases between. CDR3 nucleotide sequence: TGTGCCTGGAGTGTTGGACAGTATAGCAATCAGCCCCAGCATTTT. Its protein is CAWSVGQYSNQPQHF.

The V and J genes are TRBV30 and TRBJ1-2; unclear D gene. V lost 7 bases, J lost 3 bases, and 15 bases lay in between. This CDR3 is 13 amino acids long. The V gene's germline CDR1 is GTSNPN and CDR2 SVGIG (reference sequence). CDR3 DNA sequence: TGTGCCTCGGGAAGAGGGTGGGACTATGGCTACACCTTC. This codes for CASGRGWDYGYTF. The full variable domain, its missing parts supplied by reference TRBV30 and TRBJ1-2, is SQTIHQWPATLVQPVGSPLSLECTVEGTSNPNLYWYRQAAGRGLQLLFYSVGIGQISSEVPQNLSASRPQDRQFILSSKKLLLSDSGFYLCASGRGWDYGYTFGSGTRLTVV.

The chain couples TRBV24-1 to TRBJ2-6, with 7 bases aligning to TRBD2. This CDR3 is 16 amino acids long. V gave up 5 bases and J gave up 0 bases; unmatched junction bases: 3. Germline V gene sequence: CDR1 KGHDR, CDR2 SFDVKD. DNA of the CDR3: TGTGCCACCAGTGGGGCGGGAGCCTCTGGGGCCAACGTCCTGACTTTC. As protein: CATSGAGASGANVLTF.

The CDR3 here is CASSKVLTGPANNSPLHF. For the CDR3, the DNA is TGTGCCAGCTCCAAAGTCCTTACCGGCCCAGCTAATAATTCACCCCTCCACTTT. The chain links TRBV18 to TRBJ1-6; D remains unclear. In germline, CDR1 is KGHSH, CDR2 LQKENI. V was cut by 6 bases and J by 5 bases, with 23 bases left in between. There are 18 residues in the CDR3. Combining the CDR3 with reference TRBV18 and TRBJ1-6 gives the whole variable domain NAGVMQNPRHLVRRRGQEARLRCSPMKGHSHVYWYRQLPEEGLKFMVYLQKENIIDESGMPKERFSAEFPKEGPSILRIQQVVRGDSAAYFCASSKVLTGPANNSPLHFGNGTRLTVT.

The chain combines TRBV6-6 with TRBJ2-5; 7 positions agree with TRBD1. In germline, CDR1 is MNHNY, CDR2 SVGAGI (reference sequence). The CDR3 contains 15 residues. The V gene end was trimmed by 2 bases and the J gene end by 5 bases; junction bases not matched to a gene: 8. The CDR3 reads CASSYRRQGSETQYF. In DNA form, the CDR3 reads TGTGCCAGCAGTTACCGAAGACAGGGATCGGAGACCCAGTACTTC.

The chain joins TRBV7-9 to TRBJ2-5, with D perhaps TRBD2 (6 bases). This CDR3 region has 15 residues. Per germline, CDR1 SEHNR and CDR2 FQNEAQ (reference sequence). The ends were cut back, 7 bases at V and 2 bases at J, with 17 bases in the middle. The CDR3 protein is CASNLYAGPQETQYF. The CDR3 DNA reads as TGTGCCAGCAACCTATACGCGGGACCACAAGAGACCCAGTACTTC.

The J gene is TRBJ2-1, the V gene TRBV9; maybe TRBD2 (5 bases). V dropped 2 bases and J dropped 2 bases, with 14 bases sitting between them. CDR1 and CDR2 (germline): SGDLS, YYNGEE. CDR3 length equals 16 residues. The CDR3 nucleotides read TGTGCCAGCAGCGTCGACTACGCGGGTACCTACAATGAGCAGTTCTTC. Translating it yields CASSVDYAGTYNEQFF.

The rearrangement joins TRBV27 to TRBJ2-7; D is possibly TRBD2 (6 bases). The V and J ends lost 5 bases and 1 base respectively, with 12 bases between them. The CDR3 is 14 amino acids. From germline, CDR1 is MNHEY and CDR2 SMNVEV (reference sequence). The CDR3 is CASSTRDGSYEQYF. In nucleotides, the CDR3 is TGTGCCAGCAGTACGCGGGACGGGTCCTACGAGCAGTACTTC.

About this clone: In the same sample, other DNA sequences code for this CDR3. The rearrangement links TRBV9 to TRBJ2-1; 7 bases are a match to TRBD1. The CDR3 consists of 13 residues. The junction had 8 bases not matched to a gene; V was cut back by 5 bases and J by 9 bases. Germline values: CDR1 SGDLS, CDR2 YYNGEE. CDR3 in DNA: TGTGCCAGCAGTCAACAGGGGCAAGGTGAGCAGTTCTTC. Amino acid sequence: CASSQQGQGEQFF. The whole variable domain, filled in from reference TRBV9 and TRBJ2-1, reads DSGVTQTPKHLITATGQRVTLRCSPRSGDLSVYWYQQSLDQGLQFLIQYYNGEERAKGNILERFSAQQFPDLHSELNLSSLELGDSALYFCASSQQGQGEQFFGPGTRLTVL.

This rearrangement joins TRBV9 to TRBJ2-1, with 15 bases that match TRBD2. CDR3 size: 22 residues. V shed 0 bases and J 5 bases; nucleotides not matched to a gene: 18. Germline assignment: CDR1 SGDLS and CDR2 YYNGEE. The CDR3 region is CASSVGITGWTSGREKNNEQFF. The CDR3 region has the DNA TGTGCCAGCAGCGTAGGTATAACAGGTTGGACTAGCGGGAGGGAAAAGAACAATGAGCAGTTCTTC.

The V gene is TRBV19, the J gene TRBJ1-1, with D maybe TRBD1 (5 bases). The CDR3 is 14 amino acids. Trimming cost V 3 bases and J 7 bases, with 15 bases left between them. Per the germline V gene, CDR1 is LNHDA and CDR2 is SQIVND (reference sequence). The CDR3 is CASSIDFDTGEAFF. CDR3 nucleotides: TGTGCCAGTAGTATCGATTTTGATACAGGTGAAGCTTTCTTT.

The chain recombines TRBV27 with TRBJ2-2; D gene uncertain. The CDR3 extends over 13 amino acids. Germline lookup yields CDR1 MNHEY and CDR2 SMNVEV (reference sequence). The V end was cut by 9 bases, the J end by 6 bases, with 14 bases between. The CDR3 nucleotides read TGTGCCAGGCCGCATAAGTGGGCCGGGGAGCTGTTTTTT. It is translated as CARPHKWAGELFF.

The V and J genes are TRBV6-5 and TRBJ1-4; possible D gene TRBD1, 6 bases. CDR3 length: 15 residues. V lost 6 bases to trimming and J lost 0 bases, with 11 bases between them. CDR1 MNHEY and CDR2 SVGAGI come from the germline V gene. CDR3 in amino acids: CASRRTAATNEKLFF. The CDR3 coding sequence is TGTGCCAGCAGAAGGACAGCTGCAACTAATGAAAAACTGTTTTTT.

The chain joins TRBV6-5 to TRBJ2-7, with 7 nucleotides matching TRBD1. CDR1 is MNHEY and CDR2 is SVGAGI in the germline V gene. The V gene end was trimmed by 6 bases and the J gene end by 1 base; junction bases not matched to a gene: 6. The CDR3 is made up of 14 amino acids. The CDR3 DNA sequence: TGTGCCAGCAGCCGCGACAGGGCATCCTACGAGCAGTACTTC. This sequence encodes CASSRDRASYEQYF.

The V call is TRBV7-2, the J call TRBJ1-6; 8 nucleotides line up with TRBD1. This CDR3 comprises 18 residues. With V trimmed by 5 bases and J by 3 bases, 12 bases remained unmatched. Germline values: CDR1 SGHTA, CDR2 FQGNSA. The DNA of the CDR3 is TGTGCCAGCAGCCTTGGACAGGGAGGAATCGTCTATAATTCACCCCTCCACTTT. It encodes CASSLGQGGIVYNSPLHF.

The chain links TRBV7-9 to TRBJ2-1, with 13 bases identical to TRBD2. Germline V gives CDR1 SEHNR, CDR2 FQNEAQ (reference sequence). This CDR3 has 16 residues. V was pared by 0 bases and J by 8 bases, with 4 bases of the junction left unmatched. The CDR3 DNA is TGTGCCAGCAGCTTAGCGCACGGACTAGCGGGAGATGAGCAGTTCTTC. This encodes CASSLAHGLAGDEQFF.

The chain combines TRBV21-1 with TRBJ2-7; the DNA was not used to check the table's D call, TRBD2. TRBV21-1 is a pseudogene. The CDR3 has 13 residues. The CDR3 sequence: CASSSKSSYEQYF. For the CDR3, the DNA is TGTGCCAGCAGTTCTAAAAGCTCCTACGAGCAGTACTTC.